The clone carrying this TCR beta chain was detected ten times or more. The V segment lost 4 bases and the J segment 7 bases; nucleotides outside the gene matches: 12. This CDR3 is 16 amino acids long. CDR1 is SGHAT, CDR2 FQNNGV, per germline. These data belong to a study of T-cell reconstitution after alpha-beta-depleted transplantation in children. Using unique molecular identifiers, the investigators prepared the TCRbeta library. Each CDR3 protein gets one entry after TCRdb re-called the PCR reads with MiXCR. The sample records about 200,000 distinct CDR3 sequences, about 14% being singletons. The V gene is TRBV11-2, the J gene TRBJ2-2; the match to TRBD1 covers 7 bases. The TCR originated in a human donor who donated a stem cell graft to a child with acute lymphoblastic leukemia. The sequences come from PBMCs from the stem cell graft donor, collected from the stem cell graft. CDR3 sequence: CASSSGARGRDGELFF. The CDR3 DNA reads as TGTGCCAGCAGCTCCGGCGCGAGGGGGCGAGACGGGGAGCTGTTTTTT.